The present T cell receptor beta chain was sequenced within a study of CD8 T cells in ankylosing spondylitis. Germline loops: CDR1 SGHRS, CDR2 YFSETQ. Trimming removed 5 bases at V and 4 bases at J, with 18 bases between. The CDR3 length is 15 residues. Molecular-barcoded quantitative 5'-RACE produced these TCR beta libraries. TCRdb redid the calling of the 5' RACE reads with MiXCR, one entry per CDR3 protein. The repertoire includes 150,000 to 200,000 distinct CDR3 sequences, about a sixth of them detected once, and roughly 7.7% sits in the top ten. This clonotype has a count of ten or more. The antigen remains unidentified. Overall study results and limits: Reports of some motif variants in reactive arthritis synovial fluid and blood predate this one. Ankylosing spondylitis blood appeared to be characterized by a TCR beta motif of eight highly homologous variants.

What was sequenced was blood, either unsorted or a sorted T cell fraction (not recorded which). V usage is TRBV5-1 and J usage is TRBJ1-2; D not resolved. The receptor was derived from a male donor with ankylosing spondylitis or in good health (not recorded which). CDR3 coding DNA: TGCGCCAGCAGAGGTGTAGAAGTTCTTACCTATGGCTACACCTTC. The encoded protein is CASRGVEVLTYGYTF.